A single sample gave rise to the 10 T cell receptor beta chains below, sequenced in a study of blood T cell repertoires in COVID-19. The assay was immunoSEQ multiplex PCR, and TCRdb's table has in-frame clones only and misses some. The top ten clones hold roughly 4% of a sample with some 130,000 clones, approximately 80% of them seen once. Material: peripheral blood. Every receptor here comes from a woman older than 75 with acute or convalescent COVID-19.

The chain has TRBV4-1 and TRBJ1-2; a possible D gene is TRBD1 (6 bases). This CDR3 has 16 residues. V was trimmed by 3 bases and J by 1 base, leaving 15 bases between them. Germline values: CDR1 MGHRA, CDR2 YSYEKL. In DNA, the CDR3 is TGCGCCAGCAGCCAGTCCCCGGGACAAAATAACTATGGCTACACCTTC. As protein: CASSQSPGQNNYGYTF.

V is TRBV10-3 and J is TRBJ1-5; D might be TRBD1 (5 bases). V lost 1 base and J 4 bases, leaving 11 bases between the germline ends. This CDR3 has 15 residues. Per germline, CDR1 ENHRY and CDR2 SYGVKD. CDR3 in DNA: TGTGCCATCAGTGAGTACACAGGCCAAAATCAGCCCCAGCATTTT. Protein product: CAISEYTGQNQPQHF.

V is TRBV11-3 and J is TRBJ2-1; tentatively, D is TRBD2 (7 bases). CDR1 and CDR2 (germline): SGHNT, YENEEA. The CDR3 has 15 residues. Trimming pared 1 base from V and 9 bases from J, leaving 16 bases between. The CDR3: CASSLGLGGGGEQFF. The DNA for the CDR3 is TGTGCCAGCAGCTTAGGACTTGGGGGCGGGGGTGAGCAGTTCTTC.

There are a few counts of this clone. One end of the junction varies from germline; a read error may be responsible. This chain joins TRBV6-2 or TRBV6-3 and TRBJ1-1; D may be TRBD1 (5 bases). CDR3 length: 14 amino acids. CDR1 is MNHEY, CDR2 SVGEGT, per germline. CDR3 bases: TGTGCCACCAGTTATGACAGCCAGAACACTGAAGCTTTCTTT. Amino acid sequence: CATSYDSQNTEAFF.

Note on this clone: Its ends do not fully match the called genes, so a read error is possible. The CDR3: CASSQVTAGTVFF. CDR3 nucleotide sequence: TGTGCCAGCAGCCAAGTTACGGCCGGGACAGTATTTTTT. The chain recombines TRBV14 with TRBJ2-3, with TRBD1 matching over 7 bases. Germline V gene data show CDR1 as SGHDN and CDR2 as FVKESK. The CDR3 runs 13 residues. The whole variable domain, filled in from reference TRBV14 and TRBJ2-3, reads EAGVTQFPSHSVIEKGQTVTLRCDPISGHDNLYWYRRVMGKEIKFLLHFVKESKQDESGMPNNRFLAERTGGTYSTLKVQPAELEDSGVYFCASSQVTAGTVFFGPGTRLTVL.

V gene TRBV6-5 combines with J gene TRBJ1-6; D might be TRBD1 (5 bases). CDR1 is MNHEY, CDR2 SVGAGI, per germline. This CDR3 comprises 15 residues. The ends were cut back, 6 bases at V and 5 bases at J, with 14 bases in the middle. The CDR3 sequence is CASRMVQGHNSPLHF. The CDR3, as DNA: TGTGCCAGCAGGATGGTTCAGGGCCATAATTCACCCCTCCACTTT.

The chain has TRBV6-6 and TRBJ1-5, with 11 bases fitting TRBD1. The germline gives CDR1 MNHNY, CDR2 SVGAGI (reference sequence). Trimming took 8 bases from V and 4 from J; bases not matched to a gene: 10. The CDR3 spans 16 residues. CDR3 amino acids: CASLASGTGGNQPQHF. CDR3 coding DNA: TGTGCCAGCTTAGCCTCCGGGACAGGGGGGAATCAGCCCCAGCATTTT.

The chain carries TRBV7-2 and TRBJ2-7; no clear D gene. This CDR3 is built from 14 residues. Germline V CDR1 and CDR2: SGHTA, FQGNSA. V lost 1 base and J 2 bases, leaving 9 bases between the germline ends. Here the CDR3 DNA reads TGTGCCAGCAGCTTAGGGGTAGGAGCCTACGAGCAGTACTTC. Amino acid sequence: CASSLGVGAYEQYF.

The CDR3 is CASSLGEVSTGELFF. As DNA, the CDR3 is TGTGCCAGCAGCTTAGGAGAAGTATCAACCGGGGAGCTGTTTTTT. V is TRBV7-9 and J is TRBJ2-2; D gene unclear. The CDR3 has 15 amino acids. Trimming took off 1 base at V and 5 bases at J, with 11 bases between the two ends. The germline V gene has CDR1 SEHNR and CDR2 FQNEAQ (reference sequence).

Comment on this clone: Compared with germline, one end of the junction differs, possibly owing to a read error. The chain recombines TRBV10-3 with TRBJ1-4; 9 positions agree with TRBD1. Germline lookup yields CDR1 ENHRY and CDR2 SYGVKD. This CDR3 contains 12 residues. The CDR3 DNA sequence: TGTGCCAGCGGGGGACAGGGTGAAAACCTGTTTTTT. Residues: CASGGQGENLFF.